These T cell receptor beta chains were read from a single sample in a study of blood T cell repertoires in COVID-19. The method was immunoSEQ multiplex PCR; TCRdb's version includes in-frame clones alone and lacks a portion of them. There are 55,000 to 75,000 clones in the sample; 80% to 90% occur only once, and 9.2% lies in the top ten. Source material: peripheral blood. These receptors were taken from a human donor in a cohort sampled during active COVID-19. CDR3s include the opening cysteine and the closing phenylalanine or tryptophan. Fields, in order: V gene, D gene, clone size, J gene, CDR3 protein, CDR3 DNA. D genes are given only for firm matches. Size values are once, few and many counts, or a class for expanded clones, and some rows have none.

TRBV7-2	TRBD2	NA	TRBJ2-2	CASSSQPGGGKLFF	TGTGCCAGCAGCTCCCAACCGGGGGGAGGAAAGCTGTTTTTT
TRBV18	NA	NA	TRBJ2-7	CASSPLQGGYSSYEQYF	TGTGCCAGCTCACCACTCCAAGGGGGATATAGCTCCTACGAGCAGTACTTC
TRBV19	TRBD1	NA	TRBJ2-2	CAVRDREVSGELFF	TGTGCCGTCCGGGACAGGGAGGTTTCCGGGGAGCTGTTTTTT
TRBV19	TRBD1	few	TRBJ1-5	CASSTRGQGAVDQPQHF	TGTGCCAGTAGTACCAGGGGACAGGGGGCAGTAGATCAGCCCCAGCATTTT
TRBV27	NA	NA	TRBJ2-3	CASSSRQGTDTQYF	TGTGCCAGCAGTTCTCGACAGGGCACAGATACGCAGTATTTT
TRBV30	NA	once	TRBJ1-2	CAWSASRGFNYGYTF	TGTGCCTGGAGTGCTAGTAGGGGTTTTAACTATGGCTACACCTTC
TRBV11-3	TRBD2	NA	TRBJ2-1	CASSLTSSNEQFF	TGTGCCAGCAGCCTGACTAGCAGCAATGAGCAGTTCTTC
TRBV18	NA	once	TRBJ2-4	CASSPGPLAKNIQYF	TGTGCCAGCTCACCAGGGCCCCTAGCCAAAAACATTCAGTACTTC
TRBV5-4	NA	NA	TRBJ2-7	CASSADRPGEQYF	TGTGCCAGCAGTGCTGACAGGCCCGGGGAGCAGTACTTC
TRBV6-2/TRBV6-3	NA	NA	TRBJ2-1	CASSRTAGTSPYNEQFF	TGTGCCAGCAGTCGGACAGCAGGGACCTCGCCCTACAATGAGCAGTTCTTC
TRBV2	TRBD2	few	TRBJ2-7	CASTEDLSGYEQYF	TGTGCCAGCACCGAGGATCTTAGCGGGTACGAGCAGTACTTC
TRBV9	NA	few	TRBJ1-1	CASSVGWGGSTEAFF	TGTGCCAGCAGCGTAGGATGGGGGGGAAGCACTGAAGCTTTCTTT
TRBV7-9	TRBD1	NA	TRBJ2-7	CASSPLETGVYEQYF	TGTGCCAGCAGCCCGTTAGAGACAGGGGTCTACGAGCAGTACTTC
TRBV11-2	NA	NA	TRBJ1-3	CASSSGQGNTIYF	TGTGCCAGCAGCTCAGGACAGGGAAACACCATATATTTT
TRBV19	NA	NA	TRBJ2-7	CASSVGQPGLFEQYF	TGTGCCAGTAGTGTAGGACAGCCGGGCCTTTTCGAGCAGTACTTC
TRBV5-1	TRBD1	NA	TRBJ2-2	CASSLQGWGTGELFF	TGCGCCAGCAGCCTACAGGGGTGGGGCACCGGGGAGCTGTTTTTT
TRBV7-3	TRBD1	NA	TRBJ2-3	CASSNTEAGGSTDTQYF	TGTGCCAGCAGCAATACAGAAGCAGGGGGAAGCACAGATACGCAGTATTTT
TRBV10-3	NA	once	TRBJ1-1	CAISGPSLRGEAFF	TGTGCCATCAGTGGACCTTCTCTTCGGGGAGAAGCTTTCTTT
TRBV4-3	NA	NA	TRBJ2-7	CASSPSWTAYEQYF	TGCGCCAGCAGCCCCTCTTGGACAGCCTACGAGCAGTACTTC
TRBV28	NA	NA	TRBJ2-7	CASSLDRRSYEQYF	TGTGCCAGCAGTTTAGACAGGCGCTCCTACGAGCAGTACTTC
TRBV28	NA	NA	TRBJ2-3	CASSLGTSSTDTQYF	TGTGCCAGCAGTTTGGGCACGTCTAGCACAGATACGCAGTATTTT
TRBV19	TRBD1	NA	TRBJ1-2	CASRRDRGHDGYTF	TGTGCCAGTAGACGGGACAGGGGCCATGATGGCTACACCTTC
TRBV5-4	TRBD1	few	TRBJ1-5	CASSPRQGGGQPQHF	TGTGCCAGCAGCCCCAGACAGGGTGGAGGTCAGCCCCAGCATTTT
TRBV2	NA	NA	TRBJ2-7	CASSPPILLQGTNEQYF	TGTGCCAGCAGTCCTCCGATCCTACTCCAGGGGACCAACGAGCAGTACTTC
TRBV5-1	TRBD1	NA	TRBJ1-5	CASSLAGQGGQPQHF	TGCGCCAGCAGCTTGGCCGGGCAGGGGGGTCAGCCCCAGCATTTT
TRBV2	TRBD1	NA	TRBJ2-1	CASSPPGQGASEQFF	TGTGCCAGCAGCCCACCGGGACAGGGGGCGAGTGAGCAGTTCTTC
TRBV30	TRBD2	once	TRBJ2-1	CAWSPGLAGVYNEQFF	TGTGCCTGGAGTCCGGGACTAGCGGGGGTCTACAATGAGCAGTTCTTC
TRBV6-5	NA	NA	TRBJ1-5	CASSYNGELNQPQHF	TGTGCCAGCAGTTACAACGGGGAGCTCAATCAGCCCCAGCATTTT
TRBV2	TRBD1	NA	TRBJ1-2	CARSAGTGIGYGYTF	TGTGCCAGATCTGCCGGGACAGGGATAGGCTATGGCTACACCTTC
TRBV4-1	TRBD2	once	TRBJ2-5	CASSQAASSGGRAETQYF	TGCGCCAGCAGCCAAGCGGCGTCGTCTGGCGGGAGGGCAGAGACCCAGTACTTC
TRBV19	TRBD1	NA	TRBJ1-6	CASSLTGTANNSPLHF	TGTGCCAGTAGTCTAACCGGGACAGCTAATAATTCACCCCTCCACTTT
TRBV2	TRBD2	once	TRBJ2-3	CASSGAGGGNTDTQYF	TGTGCCAGCAGTGGAGCGGGAGGCGGGAACACAGATACGCAGTATTTT
TRBV11-2	TRBD2	NA	TRBJ2-5	CASSLAGPETQYF	TGTGCCAGCAGTCTAGCGGGACCAGAGACCCAGTACTTC
TRBV11-2	NA	NA	TRBJ1-5	CASSLGRGVGSQPQHF	TGTGCCAGCAGCTTAGGACGAGGGGTCGGGAGTCAGCCCCAGCATTTT
TRBV28	TRBD2	NA	TRBJ2-3	CASSFGLGTQYF	TGTGCCAGCAGTTTTGGACTAGGTACGCAGTATTTT
TRBV9	TRBD1	NA	TRBJ1-2	CASSVAGTGYGSYTF	TGTGCCAGCAGCGTAGCCGGGACAGGGTATGGGAGCTACACCTTC
TRBV6-2/TRBV6-3	NA	NA	TRBJ2-7	CASSSSEAGYYEQYF	TGTGCCAGCAGTTCTAGTGAGGCGGGATACTACGAGCAGTACTTC
TRBV28	NA	once	TRBJ2-6	CASIGGHSGANVLTF	TGTGCCAGCATCGGGGGGCACTCTGGGGCCAACGTCCTGACTTTC
TRBV7-9	TRBD2	NA	TRBJ2-1	CASSHPSGEHNEQFF	TGTGCCAGCAGCCATCCTAGCGGGGAACACAATGAGCAGTTCTTC
TRBV24-1	NA	once	TRBJ2-3	CATSAYRDTQYF	TGTGCCACCAGTGCCTATCGGGATACGCAGTATTTT
TRBV7-9	NA	NA	TRBJ2-7	CASSQKRQGNNEQYF	TGTGCCAGCAGCCAAAAAAGGCAGGGTAACAACGAGCAGTACTTC
TRBV4-2	TRBD1	NA	TRBJ1-2	CASSQGSGGWSYGYTF	TGTGCCAGCAGCCAAGGGTCAGGGGGCTGGAGCTATGGCTACACCTTC
TRBV5-1	NA	NA	TRBJ2-7	CASSQGGGLSYEQYF	TGCGCCAGCAGTCAGGGTGGGGGACTGTCGTACGAGCAGTACTTC
TRBV7-9	NA	NA	TRBJ2-1	CASGRGTYNEQFF	TGTGCCAGCGGGAGAGGTACCTACAATGAGCAGTTCTTC
TRBV28	NA	NA	TRBJ2-7	CASSLIGDSYEQYF	TGTGCCAGCAGTCTCATAGGGGACTCCTACGAGCAGTACTTC
TRBV13	TRBD2	NA	TRBJ2-1	CASSLGGRAVNEQFF	TGTGCCAGCAGCTTAGGCGGGAGGGCGGTCAATGAGCAGTTCTTC
TRBV10-3	TRBD2	NA	TRBJ2-3	CAISAVAGGPTDTQYF	TGTGCCATCAGTGCGGTAGCGGGAGGGCCGACAGATACGCAGTATTTT
TRBV29-1	TRBD2	NA	TRBJ2-1	CSVGARASGRGNEQFF	TGCAGCGTTGGGGCCAGGGCAAGCGGGAGGGGCAATGAGCAGTTCTTC
TRBV12-5	NA	NA	TRBJ2-3	CASGDSNTDTQYF	TGTGCTAGTGGAGACAGCAACACAGATACGCAGTATTTT
TRBV15	TRBD1	NA	TRBJ1-2	CATSSGFGQGYGYTF	TGTGCCACCAGCAGCGGTTTCGGACAGGGATATGGCTACACCTTC
TRBV29-1	TRBD1	NA	TRBJ2-2	CSASGWGQGTTGELFF	TGCAGCGCATCTGGTTGGGGACAGGGAACTACCGGGGAGCTGTTTTTT
TRBV28	NA	NA	TRBJ2-7	CASSLLTGATYEQYF	TGTGCCAGCAGTCTTCTAACGGGAGCCACCTACGAGCAGTACTTC
TRBV7-9	NA	NA	TRBJ2-1	CASRPRQESSYNEQFF	TGTGCCAGCAGGCCCCGACAGGAAAGCTCCTACAATGAGCAGTTCTTC
TRBV5-1	NA	NA	TRBJ2-1	CASRRDSNTGNEQFF	TGCGCCAGCAGAAGGGACTCCAATACGGGTAATGAGCAGTTCTTC
TRBV9	TRBD2	NA	TRBJ2-1	CASSVSNGRATEQFF	TGTGCCAGCAGCGTCTCTAACGGGAGGGCTACTGAGCAGTTCTTC
TRBV18	TRBD1	once	TRBJ2-2	CASSRKPGTGFANTGELFF	TGTGCCAGCTCACGCAAACCAGGGACAGGGTTCGCGAACACCGGGGAGCTGTTTTTT
TRBV9	NA	NA	TRBJ1-1	CASSVRVNTEAFF	TGTGCCAGCAGCGTCAGGGTGAACACTGAAGCTTTCTTT